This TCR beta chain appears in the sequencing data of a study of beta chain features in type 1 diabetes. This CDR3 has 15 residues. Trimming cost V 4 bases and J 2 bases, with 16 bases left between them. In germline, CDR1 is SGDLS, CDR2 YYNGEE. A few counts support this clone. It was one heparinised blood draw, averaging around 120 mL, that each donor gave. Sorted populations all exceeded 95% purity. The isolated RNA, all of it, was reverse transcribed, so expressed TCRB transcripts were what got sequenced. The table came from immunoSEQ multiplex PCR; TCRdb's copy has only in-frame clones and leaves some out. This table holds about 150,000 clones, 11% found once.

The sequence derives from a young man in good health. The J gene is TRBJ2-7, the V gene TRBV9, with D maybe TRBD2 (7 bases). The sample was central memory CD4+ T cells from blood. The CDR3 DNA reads TGTGCCAGCAGCCCCGTTGGGGGGGCAACCTACGAGCAGTACTTC. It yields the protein CASSPVGGATYEQYF.